This TCR beta chain was obtained from a study of T cell responses to AZD1222 COVID-19 vaccine. This CDR3 has 16 amino acids. A single count supports this clone. What it binds is unknown. The repertoire was sequenced with immunoSEQ multiplex PCR; TCRdb's copy has only in-frame clones and lacks some. The data hold about 180,000 clones, with 94% observed a single time. The study's findings and limits: Donors, mostly white British, included more females; clonal diversity was possibly underestimated.

The clonotype was recovered from an adult who received the AZD1222 COVID-19 vaccine. This specimen was peripheral blood, taken 28 days after the second AZD1222 dose. The chain has TRBV21-1 and TRBJ1-6. TRBV21-1 is deemed a pseudogene. The CDR3, as DNA: TGTGCCAGCAGCAAAAGGGGGAGGGACACCCGTTCACCCCTCCACTTT. It encodes CASSKRGRDTRSPLHF.